In its sample, the clone carrying this T cell receptor beta chain was seen a few times. Its antigen remains unidentified. The germline gives CDR1 MNHEY, CDR2 SVGAGI. This CDR3 has 14 residues. The germline V and J ends were trimmed by 6 bases and 0 bases, with 8 bases remaining between them. This specimen comes from a study of T cell responses to AZD1222 COVID-19 vaccine. Produced via immunoSEQ multiplex PCR; TCRdb's table is partial and in-frame only. The sample holds about 39,000 clones, 90% seen once. Points from the study as a whole: Across the whole spike, CD4 TCRs peaked at regions 160-218 and 743-854. The donor cohort was predominantly white British with a female majority, and clonal diversity may have been underestimated.

This TCR was recovered from an adult who received the AZD1222 COVID-19 vaccine. The gene calls are TRBV6-5 and TRBJ1-4; D call uncertain. This material consisted of peripheral blood, taken 28 days after the second AZD1222 dose. The chain's CDR3 is CASRSEATNEKLFF. The CDR3 DNA follows: TGTGCCAGCAGATCAGAGGCAACTAATGAAAAACTGTTTTTT.